One sample yielded the 24 T cell receptor beta chains listed below, sequenced in a study of CD8 T cells in Susac syndrome. The authors reverse transcribed roughly 0.5 to 1 ug RNA with random hexamers. From the immunoSEQ multiplex PCR reads, TCRdb called clonotypes with MiXCR, one entry per CDR3 protein. This table holds roughly 160,000 distinct CDR3 sequences, about 94% found once. Input material: CD4+ T cells from PBMCs. These receptors originate from a human donor in good health.

The genes are TRBV18 and TRBJ1-1; D call uncertain. There are 13 residues in the CDR3. CDR1 and CDR2 from the germline V gene are KGHSH and LQKENI. V lost 2 bases and J 1 base, leaving 5 bases between the germline ends. This CDR3 is CASSPIKNTEAFF. CDR3 coding DNA: TGTGCCAGCTCACCAATCAAGAACACTGAAGCTTTCTTT.

The chain uses TRBV29-1 and TRBJ1-1, with D possibly TRBD1 on 6 matching bases. This CDR3 region has 13 residues. Germline lookup yields CDR1 SQVTM and CDR2 ANQGSEA. V lost 5 bases to trimming and J lost 1 base, with 11 bases between them. The CDR3 DNA reads TGCAGCGTTCAGACCAGGGGGAACACTGAAGCTTTCTTT. Translated, it gives CSVQTRGNTEAFF.

This chain connects TRBV9 to TRBJ1-4, with D perhaps matching TRBD1 (5 bases). V lost 4 bases to trimming and J lost 10 bases, with 11 bases between them. The CDR3 consists of 12 residues. Germline-derived CDR1 and CDR2 are SGDLS and YYNGEE. The chain's CDR3 is CASSSRGGKLFF. As DNA, the CDR3 is TGTGCCAGCAGCTCTCGGGGGGGAAAACTGTTTTTT.

The chain couples TRBV7-6 to TRBJ2-1; TRBD1 matches at 8 bases. This CDR3 comprises 15 residues. Germline values: CDR1 SGHVS, CDR2 FNYEAQ. Trimming removed 5 bases from V and 0 bases from J; junction bases left unmatched: 3. The CDR3 region is CASSDTGGSYNEQFF. The CDR3 nucleotides are TGTGCCAGCAGCGATACAGGGGGCTCCTACAATGAGCAGTTCTTC.

The chain has TRBV4-2 and TRBJ2-1; 10 bases align to TRBD2. Germline V lookup: CDR1 LGHNA, CDR2 YNFKEQ. The CDR3 runs to 14 residues. J gave up 8 bases and V 1 base, and 2 bases lay outside the gene matches. In DNA, the CDR3 is TGTGCCAGCAGCCAAGTGCTAGCGGGGGATGAGCAGTTCTTC. This encodes CASSQVLAGDEQFF.

V is TRBV12-3 or TRBV12-4 and J is TRBJ2-7, with D perhaps matching TRBD1 or TRBD2 (5 bases each). V was cut by 6 bases and J by 5 bases, with 14 bases left in between. CDR3 length equals 13 residues. The CDR3: CASRVSGDDEQYF. CDR3 in DNA: TGTGCCAGCAGGGTGTCCGGGGACGACGAGCAGTACTTC.

This chain uses TRBV7-2 with TRBJ1-6; D possibly corresponds to TRBD1 (5 bases). CDR3 size: 15 residues. V lost 5 bases to trimming and J lost 6 bases, with 14 bases between them. CDR1 and CDR2 from the germline V gene are SGHTA and FQGNSA. The CDR3 bases are TGTGCCAGCAGCAAGGGGCAGGGAAGTAATTCACCCCTCCACTTT. This encodes CASSKGQGSNSPLHF.

The chain couples TRBV4-2 to TRBJ2-1; 8 nucleotides match TRBD2. The CDR3 extends over 18 amino acids. Per germline, CDR1 LGHNA and CDR2 YNFKEQ. The junction had 20 bases not matched to a gene; V was cut back by 0 bases and J by 13 bases. The chain's CDR3 is CASSQDPAGGLRLSIQFF. The CDR3 nucleotides are TGTGCCAGCAGCCAAGACCCGGCGGGGGGCCTAAGATTAAGCATCCAGTTCTTC.

The chain combines TRBV9 with TRBJ1-1; the D is unclear. The CDR3 sequence is 13 residues long. Germline lookup yields CDR1 SGDLS and CDR2 YYNGEE. Trimming left V 0 bases short and J 4 bases short, with 7 bases between. The CDR3 DNA sequence: TGTGCCAGCAGCGTAGAACACTCCACTGAAGCTTTCTTT. This codes for CASSVEHSTEAFF.

This clonotype occurred once. The chain links TRBV28 to TRBJ2-1; D is unclear. The V and J ends lost 6 bases and 7 bases respectively, with 16 bases between them. CDR1 MDHEN and CDR2 SYDVKM come from the germline V gene. There are 14 residues in the CDR3. Here the CDR3 DNA reads TGTGCCAGCAGCCTTCCCGCGGTGGTTAATGAGCAGTTCTTC. It yields the protein CASSLPAVVNEQFF.

V gene TRBV20-1 combines with J gene TRBJ2-5; the match to TRBD2 covers 10 bases. This CDR3 is built from 14 residues. Germline V gene lookup returns CDR1 DFQATT and CDR2 SNEGSKA (reference sequence). Germline trimming cut 0 bases from V and 5 bases from J; bases unmatched to any gene: 3. Here the CDR3 reads CSARDLAGAETQYF. The CDR3 DNA reads as TGCAGTGCTAGAGATCTAGCGGGGGCGGAGACCCAGTACTTC.

V gene TRBV9 combines with J gene TRBJ2-3; D might be TRBD2 (5 bases). The V end lost 4 bases, the J end lost 2 bases, and 11 bases lay between the germline ends. The length of the CDR3 is 14 residues. Germline V lookup: CDR1 SGDLS, CDR2 YYNGEE. The DNA for the CDR3 is TGTGCCAGCAGCCGGCGGGTAATCACAGATACGCAGTATTTT. Its protein is CASSRRVITDTQYF.

V gene TRBV3-1 combines with J gene TRBJ2-5; D remains ambiguous. This CDR3 has 14 residues. CDR1 and CDR2 (germline): LGHDT, YNNKEL (reference sequence). Trimming shortened V by 0 bases and J by 1 base, and 6 bases separated the two germline ends. The chain's CDR3 is CASSQDRFQETQYF. Written as DNA, the CDR3 is TGTGCCAGCAGCCAAGATCGATTCCAAGAGACCCAGTACTTC.

The gene calls are TRBV18 and TRBJ2-5; D gene ambiguous. Germline-derived CDR1 and CDR2 are KGHSH and LQKENI. The CDR3 has 15 amino acids. V was pared by 3 bases and J by 2 bases, with 13 bases between. CDR3 in DNA: TGTGCCAGCTCACCTGCGAGTGGTAAACAAGAGACCCAGTACTTC. Its translation is CASSPASGKQETQYF.

V gene TRBV7-9 combines with J gene TRBJ2-7; weak D call: TRBD2 (5 bases). This CDR3 contains 12 residues. V lost 6 bases, J lost 2 bases, and 8 bases lay in between. The germline CDR1 and CDR2 sequences are SEHNR and FQNEAQ (reference sequence). This CDR3 reads CASSQTTYEQYF. As DNA, the CDR3 is TGTGCCAGCAGTCAGACTACCTACGAGCAGTACTTC.

This chain links TRBV28 with TRBJ1-2; no clear D. V dropped 4 bases and J dropped 4 bases, with 13 bases sitting between them. CDR1 and CDR2 from the germline V gene are MDHEN and SYDVKM. CDR3 size: 14 residues. DNA of the CDR3: TGTGCCAGCAGTTCCCCCGGAAGATTCTATGGCTACACCTTC. Translated, it gives CASSSPGRFYGYTF.

V and J are TRBV6-2 or TRBV6-3 and TRBJ1-1; D ambiguous. Germline loops: CDR1 MNHEY, CDR2 SVGEGT. Trimming left V 6 bases short and J 1 base short, with 12 bases between. This CDR3 has 14 residues. The CDR3 loop reads CASRKDPRNTEAFF. The CDR3 DNA sequence: TGTGCCAGCAGGAAGGACCCGCGGAACACTGAAGCTTTCTTT.

V is TRBV7-2 and J is TRBJ2-1, with TRBD2 matching 13 bases. Germline lookup yields CDR1 SGHTA and CDR2 FQGNSA. The CDR3 is 13 amino acids. V trimming: 5 bases; J trimming: 13 bases; junction bases outside the gene matches: 5. The CDR3 DNA sequence: TGTGCCAGCAGCCCTCGGACTAGCGGGGGCCAGTTCTTC. Protein: CASSPRTSGGQFF.

In this sample, this clonotype turned up once. The CDR3 protein is CASSQGVLRDTQYF. The CDR3 DNA sequence: TGCGCCAGCAGCCAAGGCGTACTTCGAGATACGCAGTATTTT. The rearrangement uses TRBV4-3 and TRBJ2-3; the D is unclear. V was shortened by 1 base and J by 5 bases, with 10 bases between the two germline ends. CDR1 and CDR2 (germline): LGHNA, YSLEER. The CDR3 covers 14 residues.

The CDR3 sequence is CSASHSYTDTQYF. CDR3 nucleotides: TGCAGTGCTAGTCACAGTTACACAGATACGCAGTATTTT. This sequence joins TRBV20-1 and TRBJ2-3; D is ambiguous. The CDR3 is made up of 13 amino acids. Germline CDR1 DFQATT, CDR2 SNEGSKA (reference sequence). Trimming took 3 bases from V and 2 from J, leaving 9 bases between them.

The DNA of the CDR3 is TGCGCCAGCAGCTTGGTGGACAGCCAAGAGACCCAGTACTTC. It yields the protein CASSLVDSQETQYF. The rearrangement uses TRBV5-1 and TRBJ2-5; possible D gene TRBD1, 6 bases. CDR1 and CDR2 from the germline V gene are SGHRS and YFSETQ. Deletions cut 0 bases from V and 1 base from J, with 7 bases between. This CDR3 region has 14 residues.

The chain links TRBV7-9 to TRBJ2-3, with 9 bases identical to TRBD1. After removal of 2 bases from V and 4 bases from J, the junction contained 4 bases not matched to a gene. Per the germline V gene, CDR1 is SEHNR and CDR2 is FQNEAQ (reference sequence). The length of the CDR3 is 15 residues. CDR3 residues: CASSLRDRVPDTQYF. The DNA for the CDR3 is TGTGCCAGCAGCTTAAGGGACAGGGTCCCAGATACGCAGTATTTT.

The rearrangement joins TRBV5-1 to TRBJ1-5, with a weak D call TRBD1 (5 bases). V was clipped by 0 bases and J by 3 bases, with 7 bases between them. The CDR3 contains 14 residues. Germline V gene data show CDR1 as SGHRS and CDR2 as YFSETQ. The CDR3 reads CASSLAGDNQPQHF. The CDR3 nucleotides read TGCGCCAGCAGCTTGGCGGGGGACAATCAGCCCCAGCATTTT.

The chain uses TRBV7-2 and TRBJ2-7; possibly TRBD1 for D (6 bases). Between the trimmed V and J ends, which lost 6 bases and 9 bases, there was a span of 18 bases. The V gene's germline CDR1 is SGHTA and CDR2 FQGNSA. The CDR3 length is 13 residues. The CDR3 sequence: CASSDPTDSAQYF. The CDR3 nucleotides read TGTGCCAGCAGTGACCCCACGGACAGCGCGCAGTACTTC. Together with reference TRBV7-2 and TRBJ2-7, the CDR3 gives the full variable domain: GAGVSQSPSNKVTEKGKDVELRCDPISGHTALYWYRQSLGQGLEFLIYFQGNSAPDKSGLPSDRFSAERTGGSVSTLTIQRTQQEDSAVYLCASSDPTDSAQYFGPGTRLTVT.